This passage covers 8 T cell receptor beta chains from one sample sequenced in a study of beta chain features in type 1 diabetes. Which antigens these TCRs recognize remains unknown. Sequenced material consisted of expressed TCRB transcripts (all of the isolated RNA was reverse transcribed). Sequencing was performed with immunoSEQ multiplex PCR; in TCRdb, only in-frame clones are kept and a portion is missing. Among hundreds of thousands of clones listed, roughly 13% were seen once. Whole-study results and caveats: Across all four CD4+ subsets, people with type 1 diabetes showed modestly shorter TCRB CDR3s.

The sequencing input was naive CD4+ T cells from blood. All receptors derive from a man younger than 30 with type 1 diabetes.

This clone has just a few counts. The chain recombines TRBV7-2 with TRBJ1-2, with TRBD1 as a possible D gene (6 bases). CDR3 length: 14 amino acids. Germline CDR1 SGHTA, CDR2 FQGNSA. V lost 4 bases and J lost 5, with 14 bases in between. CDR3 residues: CASSSQGLPYGYTF. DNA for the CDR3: TGTGCCAGCAGCTCACAGGGCCTCCCTTATGGCTACACCTTC.

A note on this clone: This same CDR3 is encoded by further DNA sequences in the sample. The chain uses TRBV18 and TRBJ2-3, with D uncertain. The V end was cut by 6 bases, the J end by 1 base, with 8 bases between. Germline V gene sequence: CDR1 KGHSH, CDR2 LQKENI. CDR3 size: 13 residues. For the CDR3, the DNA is TGTGCCAGCTCCTTAGGAGGCACAGATACGCAGTATTTT. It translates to CASSLGGTDTQYF.

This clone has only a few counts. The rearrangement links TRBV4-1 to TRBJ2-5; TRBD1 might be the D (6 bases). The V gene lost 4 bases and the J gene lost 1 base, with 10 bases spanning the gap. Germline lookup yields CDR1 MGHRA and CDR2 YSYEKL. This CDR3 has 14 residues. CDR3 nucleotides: TGCGCCAGCAGCCCAGGGACATCCCAAGAGACCCAGTACTTC. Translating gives CASSPGTSQETQYF.

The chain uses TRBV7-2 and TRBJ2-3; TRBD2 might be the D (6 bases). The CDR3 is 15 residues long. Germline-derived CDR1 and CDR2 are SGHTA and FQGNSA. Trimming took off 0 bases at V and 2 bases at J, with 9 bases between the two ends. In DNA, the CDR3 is TGTGCCAGCAGCTTAGCCCGCGGGGTCACAGATACGCAGTATTTT. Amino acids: CASSLARGVTDTQYF.

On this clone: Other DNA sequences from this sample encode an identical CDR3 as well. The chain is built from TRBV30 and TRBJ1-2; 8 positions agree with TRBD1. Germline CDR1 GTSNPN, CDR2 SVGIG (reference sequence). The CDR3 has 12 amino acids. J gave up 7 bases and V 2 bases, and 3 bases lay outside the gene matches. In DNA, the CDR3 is TGTGCCTGGAGTAGGACAGGGAGTGGCTACACCTTC. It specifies CAWSRTGSGYTF.

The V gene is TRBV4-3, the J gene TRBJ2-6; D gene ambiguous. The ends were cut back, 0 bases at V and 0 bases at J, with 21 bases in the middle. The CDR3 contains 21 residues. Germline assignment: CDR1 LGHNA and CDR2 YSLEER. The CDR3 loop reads CASSQDPGPAQYFSGANVLTF. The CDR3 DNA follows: TGCGCCAGCAGCCAAGACCCGGGTCCTGCCCAATATTTCTCTGGGGCCAACGTCCTGACTTTC.

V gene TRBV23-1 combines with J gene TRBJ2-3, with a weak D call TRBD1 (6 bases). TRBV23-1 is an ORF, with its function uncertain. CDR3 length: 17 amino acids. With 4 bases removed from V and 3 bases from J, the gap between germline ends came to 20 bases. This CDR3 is CASSPTGEIQGTDTQYF. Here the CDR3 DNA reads TGCGCCAGCAGTCCGACAGGTGAAATCCAGGGGACAGATACGCAGTATTTT.

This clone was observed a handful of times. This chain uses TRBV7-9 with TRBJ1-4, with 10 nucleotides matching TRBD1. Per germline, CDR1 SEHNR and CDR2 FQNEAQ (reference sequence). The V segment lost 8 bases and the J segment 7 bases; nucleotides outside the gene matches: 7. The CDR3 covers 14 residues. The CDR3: CASETGGEGEKLFF. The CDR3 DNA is TGTGCCAGCGAGACAGGGGGCGAGGGTGAAAAACTGTTTTTT. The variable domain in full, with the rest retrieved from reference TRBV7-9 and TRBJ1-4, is DTGVSQNPRHKITKRGQNVTFRCDPISEHNRLYWYRQTLGQGPEFLTYFQNEAQLEKSRLLSDRFSAERPKGSFSTLEIQRTEQGDSAMYLCASETGGEGEKLFFGSGTQLSVL.